This T cell receptor (beta chain) was obtained from a study of control samples from healthy donors and cancer patients. Assay used: immunoSEQ multiplex PCR; TCRdb lists only in-frame clones, some missing. Of over 150,000 clones listed, approximately 95% are singletons. The CDR3 totals 15 residues. With 5 bases clipped from V and 4 bases from J, the junction kept 6 bases outside the gene matches. The germline V gene has CDR1 MGHDK and CDR2 SYGVNS. V and J are TRBV25-1 and TRBJ2-3; 10 bases agree with TRBD2. This clonotype was sampled from a man aged 18 to 30 in good health. Sequencing was carried out using blood. The CDR3 region has the DNA TGTGCCAGCAGTTCCGGGACTAGCGATCCAGATACGCAGTATTTT. This gives the protein CASSSGTSDPDTQYF. The whole variable domain, filled in from reference TRBV25-1 and TRBJ2-3, reads EADIYQTPRYLVIGTGKKITLECSQTMGHDKMYWYQQDPGMELHLIHYSYGVNSTEKGDLSSESTVSRIRTEHFPLTLESARPSHTSQYLCASSSGTSDPDTQYFGPGTRLTVL.